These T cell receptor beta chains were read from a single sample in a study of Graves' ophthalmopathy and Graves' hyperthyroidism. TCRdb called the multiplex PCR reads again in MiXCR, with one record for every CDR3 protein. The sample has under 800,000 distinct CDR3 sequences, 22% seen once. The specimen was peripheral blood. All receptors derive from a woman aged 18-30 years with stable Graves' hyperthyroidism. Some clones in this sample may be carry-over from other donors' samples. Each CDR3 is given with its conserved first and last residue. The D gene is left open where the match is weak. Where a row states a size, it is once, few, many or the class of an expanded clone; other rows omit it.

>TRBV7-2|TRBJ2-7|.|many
TGTGCCAGCAGCTTAAGGACCCCCGGGCCCTACGAGCAGTACTTC
CASSLRTPGPYEQYF
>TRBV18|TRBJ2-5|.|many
TGTGCCAGCTCACCAGGGCTGTACCAAGAGACCCAGTACTTC
CASSPGLYQETQYF
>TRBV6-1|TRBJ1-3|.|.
TGTGCCAGCAGCATTAATAGGGGTGGCGGAAACACCATATATTTT
CASSINRGGGNTIYF
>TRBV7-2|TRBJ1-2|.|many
TGTGCCAGCAGCCCTGCCCGACAGACCCACTATGGCTACACCTTC
CASSPARQTHYGYTF
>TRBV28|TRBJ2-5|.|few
TGTGCCAGCAGTTTCCATGGTGCCCGACAAGAGACCCAGTACTTC
CASSFHGARQETQYF
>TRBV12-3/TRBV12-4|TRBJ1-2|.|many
TGTGCCAGCAGTTCTGGGATCGGCTACACCTTC
CASSSGIGYTF
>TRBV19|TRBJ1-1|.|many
TGTGCCAGTAAAAGCGAGGGTGCCGAAGCTTTCTTT
CASKSEGAEAFF
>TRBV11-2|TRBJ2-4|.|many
TGTGCCAGCAGCTCATACATCGGGAAGGGGAACATTCAGTACTTC
CASSSYIGKGNIQYF
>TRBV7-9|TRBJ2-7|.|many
TGTGCCAGCAGCTTTGAGTACAGGGCCTACGAGCAGTACTTC
CASSFEYRAYEQYF
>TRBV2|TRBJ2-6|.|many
TGTGCCAGCAGTGAGGGCAGGACTGGGGCCAACGTCCTGACTTTC
CASSEGRTGANVLTF
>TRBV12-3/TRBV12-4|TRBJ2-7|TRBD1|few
TGTGCCAGCAGCGCATCCATCCGGGACAGTGAGCAGTACTTC
CASSASIRDSEQYF
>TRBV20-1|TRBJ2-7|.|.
TGCAGTGCTAGAGATGTAAACTACTACGAGCAGTACTTC
CSARDVNYYEQYF
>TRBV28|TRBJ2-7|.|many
TGTGCCAGCAGTAACCTCCCCGTGCAGCAGTACTTC
CASSNLPVQQYF
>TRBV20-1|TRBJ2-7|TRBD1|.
TGCAGTGCTAGGCCACTCGACAGGGAGTACTTC
CSARPLDREYF
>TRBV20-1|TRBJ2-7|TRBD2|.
TGCAGTGCTAAAGGTCCTAGCGGGGTGAGCTCCTACGGGCAGTACTTC
CSAKGPSGVSSYGQYF
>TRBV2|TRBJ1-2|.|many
TGTGCCAGCAGTACTGGACAAGTAGCTGTTGGCTACACCTTC
CASSTGQVAVGYTF
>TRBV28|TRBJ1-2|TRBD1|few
TGTGCCAGCAGTTTAACCAGGGGGCGAAGTGGCTACACCTTC
CASSLTRGRSGYTF
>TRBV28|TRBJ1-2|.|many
TGTGCCAGCAGTTTAGAGAGCTATGGCTACACCTTC
CASSLESYGYTF
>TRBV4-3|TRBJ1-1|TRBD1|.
TGCGCCAGCAGCCAAACCGTTTCGGGGACAGGAGGAGCTTTCTTT
CASSQTVSGTGGAFF
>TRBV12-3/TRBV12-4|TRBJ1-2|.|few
TGTGCCAGCAGTCCCCGGGACGGCTATGGCTACACCTTC
CASSPRDGYGYTF
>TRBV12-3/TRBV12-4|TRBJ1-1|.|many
TGTGCCAGCAGACAGGGACTTGAAGCTTTCTTT
CASRQGLEAFF
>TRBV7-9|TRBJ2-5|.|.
TGTGCCAGCAGCTTGCCTAGCAACCAAGAGACCCAGTACTTC
CASSLPSNQETQYF
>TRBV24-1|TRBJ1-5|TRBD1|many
TGTGCCACCGGGGGACAGGGGAATCAGCCCCAGCATTTT
CATGGQGNQPQHF
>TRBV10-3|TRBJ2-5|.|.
TGTGCCATCGGGGGGATCCAAGAGACCCAGTACTTC
CAIGGIQETQYF
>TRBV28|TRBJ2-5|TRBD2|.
TGTGCCAGCAGTTTGCGGGAGAGACCTTGGGAGACCCAGTACTTC
CASSLRERPWETQYF
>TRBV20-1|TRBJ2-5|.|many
TGCAGTGCCCGAGGGTCTCTCGAGGGGGAGACCCAGTACTTC
CSARGSLEGETQYF
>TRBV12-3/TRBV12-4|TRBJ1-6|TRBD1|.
TGTGCCAGCAGTTTAAACAGGGGCCTTTATTCACCCCTCCACTTT
CASSLNRGLYSPLHF
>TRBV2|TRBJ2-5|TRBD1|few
TGTGCCAGCCAAAGAGACAGGGAACGGGAGACCCAGTACTTC
CASQRDRERETQYF
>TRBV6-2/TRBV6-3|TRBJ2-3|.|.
TGTGCCAGCAGTTACTCGGTATACTCTAGCACAGATACGCAGTATTTT
CASSYSVYSSTDTQYF
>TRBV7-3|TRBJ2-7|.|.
TGTGCCAGCAGCTTAACTCCGACACACTACGAGCAGTACTTC
CASSLTPTHYEQYF
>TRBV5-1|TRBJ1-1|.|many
TGCGCCAGCAGCCTATCCGGGACATTTAACACTGAAGCTTTCTTT
CASSLSGTFNTEAFF
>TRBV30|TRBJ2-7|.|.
TGTGCTGGGACCTTGACAAATGACTACGAGCAGTACTTC
CAGTLTNDYEQYF
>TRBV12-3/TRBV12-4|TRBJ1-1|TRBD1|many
TGTGCCAGCAGTTCCCCCGGACAGGGTTACACTGAAGCTTTCTTT
CASSSPGQGYTEAFF
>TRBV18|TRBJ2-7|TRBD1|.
TGTGCCAGCTCAGAGGGAGGACAGGGAACCTACGAGCAGTACTTC
CASSEGGQGTYEQYF
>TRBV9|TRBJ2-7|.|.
TGTGCCAGCAGCGTAGATGAGGCCGCCTACGAGCAGTACTTC
CASSVDEAAYEQYF
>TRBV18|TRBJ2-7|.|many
TGTGCCAGCTCACCGCTGAACACCTACGAGCAGTACTTC
CASSPLNTYEQYF
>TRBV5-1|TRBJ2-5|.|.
TGCGCCAGCAGCTTAGGAGGGGAGCCTACCATGGGGGAGACCCAGTACTTC
CASSLGGEPTMGETQYF
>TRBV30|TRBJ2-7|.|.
TGTGCCTGGAGTACGGGGACGACCTACGAGCAGTACTTC
CAWSTGTTYEQYF
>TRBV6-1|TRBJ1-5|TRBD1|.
TGTGCCAGCAGTCAAACCGGGACAGGGGCCCAGCCCCAGCATTTT
CASSQTGTGAQPQHF
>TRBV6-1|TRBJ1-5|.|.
TGTGCCAGCAGTGAAATTGAGGCTAGCAATCAGCCCCAGCATTTT
CASSEIEASNQPQHF
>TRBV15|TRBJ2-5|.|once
TGTGCCACCAGCAGACAGCCGGCAGAGACCCAGTACTTC
CATSRQPAETQYF
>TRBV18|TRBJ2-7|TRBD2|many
TGTGCCAGCAGCCCGGGACTAGCGGGGCCCTACGAGCAGTACTTC
CASSPGLAGPYEQYF
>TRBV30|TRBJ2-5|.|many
TGTGCCTGGAGAGGGTGGGAGACCCAGTACTTC
CAWRGWETQYF
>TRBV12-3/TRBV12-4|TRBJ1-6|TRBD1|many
TGTGCCAGCAGCCGGGACAGGCTGAATTCACCCCTCCACTTT
CASSRDRLNSPLHF
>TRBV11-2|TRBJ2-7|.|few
TGTGCCAGCAGCTTAGACGGGGTTCGGTACTTC
CASSLDGVRYF
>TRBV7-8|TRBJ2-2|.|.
TGTGCCAGCAGCTTACGTCTTTCCACCGGGGAGCTGTTTTTT
CASSLRLSTGELFF
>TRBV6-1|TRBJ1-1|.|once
TGTGTCAGCAGTGAACCAGGTCGTGACACTGAAGCTTTCTTC
CVSSEPGRDTEAFF
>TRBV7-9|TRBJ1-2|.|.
TGTGCCAGCAGCTCCCCAGGGGCCCTCCGTGGCTACACCTTC
CASSSPGALRGYTF
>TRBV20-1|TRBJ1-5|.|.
TGCAGTGCTAGAGAAGACCCGGGCGGCAATCAGCCCCAGCATTTT
CSAREDPGGNQPQHF
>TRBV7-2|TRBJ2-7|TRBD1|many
TGTGCCAGCAGCTTCACGGCGACAGGGCCTCTAACCTACGAGCAGTACTTC
CASSFTATGPLTYEQYF
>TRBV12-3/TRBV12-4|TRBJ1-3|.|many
TGTGCCAGCAGTCGGGCCTCCAGCTCTGGAAACACCATATATTTT
CASSRASSSGNTIYF
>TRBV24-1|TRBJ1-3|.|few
TGTGCCACCAGTGAAGGGGGAACTCTGGGAAACACCATATATTTT
CATSEGGTLGNTIYF
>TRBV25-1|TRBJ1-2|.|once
TGTGCCAGCAGTGCGGAGGGAGTTCTGGGCTATGGCTACACCTTC
CASSAEGVLGYGYTF
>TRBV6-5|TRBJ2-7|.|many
TGTGCCAGCAGAGCCGGGCCATACTACGAGCAGTACTTC
CASRAGPYYEQYF
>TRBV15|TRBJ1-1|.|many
TGTGCCACCAGTGACGGTCTTAACACTGAAGCTTTCTTT
CATSDGLNTEAFF
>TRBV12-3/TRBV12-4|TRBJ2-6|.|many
TGTGCCAGCAGTCCGGACAGCTCTGGGGCCAACGTCCTGACTTTC
CASSPDSSGANVLTF
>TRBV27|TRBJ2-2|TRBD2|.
TGTGCCAGCTGCCCAATGAGCGGGGACAACACCGGGGAGCTGTTTTTT
CASCPMSGDNTGELFF
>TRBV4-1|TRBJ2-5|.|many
TGCGCCAGCAGTCAATTGGGAGTGGAGACCCAGTACTTC
CASSQLGVETQYF
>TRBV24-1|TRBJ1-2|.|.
TGTGCCACCAGTGATCGAGGTTACGGGGGATCAAGTGGCTACACCTTC
CATSDRGYGGSSGYTF